This TCR beta chain is from a study of T-cell memory formation after mild COVID-19. About the research overall: TCR clusters mostly belonged to single donors.

General study points: Cross-reactive memory apparently joined, as some responding clones appeared in pre-infection memory. Clones shrinking between day 15 and 85 showed a balanced CD4/CD8 split, and those that grew later tilted toward CD4+.

5'RACE with constant-segment primers built TCRalpha and TCRbeta cDNA libraries with UMIs. TCRdb fed the 5' RACE reads into MiXCR, producing one record per CDR3 protein. The sample contains 200,000 to 250,000 distinct CDR3 sequences, roughly 9.4% of which appear only once. Concerning this clonotype: The target antigen is unknown.

CDR1 is SGHRS and CDR2 is YFSETQ in the germline V gene. There are 16 residues in the CDR3. Germline trimming cut 3 bases from V and 0 bases from J; bases unmatched to any gene: 6. Sequences were obtained from PBMCs or a T cell subset sorted from them (not recorded which). The clonotype was recovered from a young man who had mild COVID-19 (a few samples of this study predate the infection). Cell type and time point are not known. The rearrangement links TRBV5-1 to TRBJ1-1, with 9 bases matching TRBD1. The CDR3 loop is CASSWGQGPLNTEAFF. The DNA of the CDR3 is TGCGCCAGCAGCTGGGGACAGGGCCCGTTGAACACTGAAGCTTTCTTT. Complete variable domain (other parts from reference TRBV5-1 and TRBJ1-1): KAGVTQTPRYLIKTRGQQVTLSCSPISGHRSVSWYQQTPGQGLQFLFEYFSETQRNKGNFPGRFSGRQFSNSRSEMNVSTLELGDSALYLCASSWGQGPLNTEAFFGQGTRLTVV.